One and the same sample provided the 9 T cell receptor beta chains below, sequenced in a study of T-cell reconstitution after alpha-beta-depleted transplantation in children. A TCRbeta library incorporating unique molecular identifiers was prepared. Via MiXCR, TCRdb re-called the PCR reads, giving one row per CDR3 protein. The table has hundreds of thousands of distinct CDR3 sequences, 10% seen once. Sample: PBMCs, taken before TCRalphabeta/CD19-depleted stem cell transplant. The receptor set was obtained from a boy under three years old with acute myeloid leukemia, due to receive a stem cell transplant.

This clonotype was seen only a few times. The chain joins TRBV6-2 or TRBV6-3 to TRBJ2-7; a weak D match, TRBD1 (5 bases). The CDR3 has 14 residues. The germline V gene encodes CDR1 MNHEY and CDR2 SVGEGT. Trimming took 1 base from V and 4 from J, leaving 11 bases between them. This CDR3 is CASSYFGHPYEQYF. CDR3 nucleotide sequence: TGTGCCAGCAGTTACTTCGGACACCCATACGAGCAGTACTTC.

This clonotype appeared a few times. J is TRBJ1-2 and V is TRBV10-3; 11 positions agree with TRBD1. The V segment lost 4 bases and the J segment 6 bases; nucleotides outside the gene matches: 4. Germline V lookup: CDR1 ENHRY, CDR2 SYGVKD. There are 14 residues in the CDR3. The CDR3 DNA follows: TGTGCCATCAGTGGGACAGGGGGCAAAGATGGCTACACCTTC. Amino acids: CAISGTGGKDGYTF.

This clonotype came up many times. V is TRBV7-2 and J is TRBJ1-3; D remains unclear. V gave up 6 bases and J gave up 1 base, with 10 bases separating them. The CDR3 has 14 residues. The germline V gene encodes CDR1 SGHTA and CDR2 FQGNSA. CDR3 protein: CASSHGLSGNTIYF. The CDR3 nucleotides read TGTGCCAGCAGTCATGGGCTGTCTGGAAACACCATATATTTT.

The chain couples TRBV6-1 to TRBJ2-3; D is unresolved. In germline, CDR1 is MNHNS, CDR2 SASEGT. V was clipped by 3 bases and J by 1 base, with 5 bases between them. CDR3 length: 13 amino acids. The CDR3 region has the DNA TGTGCCAGCAGTGAGGTGGGCACAGATACGCAGTATTTT. Its protein product is CASSEVGTDTQYF.

In the case of this clonotype: This may arise from a read error, as a much more abundant clone is one base away. The V call is TRBV4-2, the J call TRBJ2-3; 14 bases match TRBD2. Looked up from germline, CDR1 is LGHNA and CDR2 is YNFKEQ. The CDR3 contains 18 residues. In DNA, the CDR3 is TGTGCCAGCAGCCACCCCGAAGGGACTAGCGGGAGCACAGATACGCGGTATTTT. It encodes CASSHPEGTSGSTDTRYF.

This clonotype has a handful of counts. CDR3 sequence (DNA): TGTGCCAGCAGTTACTCGAGACAGTTTTCCTCTGGGGCCAACGTCCTGACTTTC. It specifies CASSYSRQFSSGANVLTF. This rearrangement joins TRBV6-5 to TRBJ2-6; the D gene is possibly TRBD1 (5 bases). From germline, CDR1 is MNHEY and CDR2 SVGAGI. The CDR3 runs to 18 residues. The V end lost 0 bases, the J end lost 0 bases, and 12 bases lay between the germline ends.

This clonotype has only a few counts. The chain combines TRBV19 with TRBJ2-1; 15 bases agree with TRBD2. Germline V CDR1 and CDR2: LNHDA, SQIVND (reference sequence). With 3 bases clipped from V and 4 bases from J, the junction kept 7 bases outside the gene matches. This CDR3 has 18 amino acids. The CDR3 sequence is CASSIPGTSGRYYNEQFF. CDR3 coding DNA: TGTGCCAGTAGTATTCCCGGGACTAGCGGGAGGTATTACAATGAGCAGTTCTTC.

The chain uses TRBV7-2 and TRBJ1-1; tentatively, D is TRBD1 (6 bases). Deletions cut 3 bases from V and 3 bases from J, with 14 bases between. This CDR3 comprises 15 residues. The germline gives CDR1 SGHTA, CDR2 FQGNSA. The CDR3 spells CASSFNYREDTEAFF. CDR3 sequence (DNA): TGTGCCAGCAGCTTTAACTACAGGGAGGACACTGAAGCTTTCTTT.

This clonotype was seen many times. The V and J genes are TRBV29-1 and TRBJ2-7; perhaps D is TRBD1 or TRBD2 (5 bases each). V lost 4 bases and J lost 3, with 10 bases in between. Germline lookup yields CDR1 SQVTM and CDR2 ANQGSEA. The CDR3 extends over 12 amino acids. CDR3 nucleotides: TGCAGCGTTGGGACACTAGACTACGAGCAGTACTTC. Its protein product is CSVGTLDYEQYF.